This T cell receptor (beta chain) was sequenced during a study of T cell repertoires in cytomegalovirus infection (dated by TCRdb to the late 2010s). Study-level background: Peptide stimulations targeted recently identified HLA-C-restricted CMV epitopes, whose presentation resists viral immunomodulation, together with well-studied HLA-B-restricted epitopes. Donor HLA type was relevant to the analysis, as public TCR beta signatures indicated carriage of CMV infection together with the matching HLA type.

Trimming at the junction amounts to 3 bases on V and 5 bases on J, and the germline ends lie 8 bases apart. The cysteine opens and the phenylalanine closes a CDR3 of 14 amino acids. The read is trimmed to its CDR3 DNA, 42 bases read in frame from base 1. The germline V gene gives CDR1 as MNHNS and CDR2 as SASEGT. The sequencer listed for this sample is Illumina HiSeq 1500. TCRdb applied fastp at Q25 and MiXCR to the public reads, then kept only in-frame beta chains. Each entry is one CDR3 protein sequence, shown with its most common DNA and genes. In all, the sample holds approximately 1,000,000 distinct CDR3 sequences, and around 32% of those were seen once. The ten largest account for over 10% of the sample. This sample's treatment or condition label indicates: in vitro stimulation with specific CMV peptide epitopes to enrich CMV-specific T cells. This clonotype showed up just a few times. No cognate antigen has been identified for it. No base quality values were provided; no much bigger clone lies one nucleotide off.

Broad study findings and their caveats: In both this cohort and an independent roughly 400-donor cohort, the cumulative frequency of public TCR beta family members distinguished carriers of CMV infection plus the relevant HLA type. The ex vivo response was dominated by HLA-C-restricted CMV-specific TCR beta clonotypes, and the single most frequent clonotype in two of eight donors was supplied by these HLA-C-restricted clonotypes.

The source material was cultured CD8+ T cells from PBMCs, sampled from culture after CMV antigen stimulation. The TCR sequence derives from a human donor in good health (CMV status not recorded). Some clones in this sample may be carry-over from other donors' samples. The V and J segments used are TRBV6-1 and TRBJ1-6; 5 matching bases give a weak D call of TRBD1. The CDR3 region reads CASSDRVHNSPLHF. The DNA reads TGTGCCAGCAGTGACAGGGTCCATAATTCACCCCTCCACTTT.